This T cell receptor beta chain was obtained from a study of memory CD4+ T cells and cytomegalovirus serostatus. Single viable CD3+CD4+CD8-CD45RO+ cells were sorted as the memory CD4+ T cells. Serostatus was set by detecting CMV pp150, pp28, p38, p52 IgG. TCRdb's table, derived via immunoSEQ multiplex PCR, lists solely in-frame clones and lacks some. The profile covers fewer than 50,000 clones, with around three quarters appearing a single time and about 1.1% taken by the ten largest. The germline CDR1 and CDR2 sequences are SGHNT and YYREEE (reference sequence). This CDR3 has 15 amino acids. Trimming took 0 bases from V and 1 from J, leaving 10 bases between them.

Sequences were obtained from memory CD4+ T cells from blood. The sequence was collected from an adult in good health and CMV-seronegative. The chain uses TRBV5-4 and TRBJ1-1; D is uncertain. The CDR3 coding sequence is TGTGCCAGCAGCTTGGGGGCAGGTTCGAACACTGAAGCTTTCTTT. It encodes CASSLGAGSNTEAFF.